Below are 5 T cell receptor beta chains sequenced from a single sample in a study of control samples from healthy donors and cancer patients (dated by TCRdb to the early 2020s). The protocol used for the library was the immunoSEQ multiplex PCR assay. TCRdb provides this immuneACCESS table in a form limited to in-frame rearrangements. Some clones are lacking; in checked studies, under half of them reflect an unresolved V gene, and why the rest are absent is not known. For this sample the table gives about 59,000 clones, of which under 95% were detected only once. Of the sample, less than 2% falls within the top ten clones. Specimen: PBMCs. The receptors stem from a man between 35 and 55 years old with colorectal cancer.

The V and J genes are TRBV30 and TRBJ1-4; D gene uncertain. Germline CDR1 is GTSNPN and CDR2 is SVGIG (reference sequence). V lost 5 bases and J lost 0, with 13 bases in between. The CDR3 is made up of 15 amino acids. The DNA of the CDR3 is TGTGCCTGGCAGTTCGGCACGTCAACTAATGAAAAACTGTTTTTT. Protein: CAWQFGTSTNEKLFF.

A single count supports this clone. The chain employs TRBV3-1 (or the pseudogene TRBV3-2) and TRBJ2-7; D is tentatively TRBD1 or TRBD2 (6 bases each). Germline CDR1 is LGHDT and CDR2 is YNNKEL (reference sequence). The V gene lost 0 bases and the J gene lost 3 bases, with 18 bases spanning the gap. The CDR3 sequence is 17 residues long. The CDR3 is CASSQDLVGGLDYEQYF. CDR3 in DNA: TGTGCCAGCAGCCAAGATTTGGTAGGGGGGCTTGACTACGAGCAGTACTTC.

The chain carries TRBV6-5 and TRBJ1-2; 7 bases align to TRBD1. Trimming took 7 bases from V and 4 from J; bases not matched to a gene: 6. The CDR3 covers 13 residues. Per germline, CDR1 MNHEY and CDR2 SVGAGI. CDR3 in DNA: TGTGCCAGCACCTCCAGGGGGACCTATGGCTACACCTTC. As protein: CASTSRGTYGYTF.

The CDR3 sequence is CASSFKGANVLTF. CDR3 nucleotides: TGTGCCAGCAGTTTTAAAGGGGCCAACGTCCTGACTTTC. The chain couples TRBV12-3 or TRBV12-4 to TRBJ2-6; D unclear. This CDR3 is 13 amino acids long. V gave up 3 bases and J gave up 4 bases, with 4 bases separating them.

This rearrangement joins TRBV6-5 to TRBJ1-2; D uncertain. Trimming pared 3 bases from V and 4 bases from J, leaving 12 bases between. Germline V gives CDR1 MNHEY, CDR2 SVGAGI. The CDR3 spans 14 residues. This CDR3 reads CASSYRAEGYGYTF. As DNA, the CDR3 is TGTGCCAGCAGTTATAGGGCGGAGGGCTATGGCTACACCTTC.